This T cell receptor beta chain is drawn from a study of beta chain features in type 1 diabetes. CD4+ naive, central memory, regulatory and stem cell-like memory subsets were isolated by sorting on CD45RO/CCR7/CD25/CD127/CD95/CD27. Reverse transcribing all isolated RNA meant expressed TCRB transcripts were sequenced. Only in-frame clones appear in the TCRdb table, and some are missing; sequencing was by immunoSEQ multiplex PCR. Among around 400,000 clones listed, less than 15% were seen once. Between the trimmed V and J ends, which lost 4 bases and 2 bases, there was a span of 13 bases. CDR1 is MGHDK, CDR2 SYGVNS, per germline. The CDR3 sequence is 15 residues long.

The clonotype originates from a woman under 30 in good health. The chain joins TRBV25-1 to TRBJ2-3, with D possibly being TRBD2 (6 bases). The sample comprised naive CD4+ T cells from blood. The CDR3 is CASSVRDFNTDTQYF. In DNA, the CDR3 is TGTGCCAGCAGTGTCCGGGACTTCAACACAGATACGCAGTATTTT.